This TCR beta chain appears in the sequencing data of a study of cytomegalovirus exposure and HLA in healthy donors. Study-level findings and limits: About 87% or about 30% of the time was how often most TCR beta V segments were productive, according to an earlier analysis. In a later analysis, HLA-C alleles had the fewest associated TCRs, DRB1 alleles the most. Presence/absence analysis assumed near-uniform sequencing depth across donors.

This CDR3 comprises 15 residues. Trimming removed 3 bases from V and 2 bases from J; junction bases left unmatched: 3. Germline V gene lookup returns CDR1 MNHEY and CDR2 SMNVEV (reference sequence). The PCR made use of 60 Vbeta and 13 Jbeta primers. The assay was immunoSEQ multiplex PCR, and TCRdb's table has in-frame clones only and misses some. The sample carries 150,000 to 200,000 clones, roughly 79% recorded once. As regards this clone: Its specificity is not known.

The V and J genes are TRBV27 and TRBJ2-7, with 11 bases fitting TRBD1. The sequence derives from a male donor in good health and CMV-seropositive. Sequenced input: PBMCs. CDR3 protein: CASSFRTGGAYEQYF. The CDR3 bases are TGTGCCAGCAGTTTTCGGACAGGGGGCGCCTACGAGCAGTACTTC.